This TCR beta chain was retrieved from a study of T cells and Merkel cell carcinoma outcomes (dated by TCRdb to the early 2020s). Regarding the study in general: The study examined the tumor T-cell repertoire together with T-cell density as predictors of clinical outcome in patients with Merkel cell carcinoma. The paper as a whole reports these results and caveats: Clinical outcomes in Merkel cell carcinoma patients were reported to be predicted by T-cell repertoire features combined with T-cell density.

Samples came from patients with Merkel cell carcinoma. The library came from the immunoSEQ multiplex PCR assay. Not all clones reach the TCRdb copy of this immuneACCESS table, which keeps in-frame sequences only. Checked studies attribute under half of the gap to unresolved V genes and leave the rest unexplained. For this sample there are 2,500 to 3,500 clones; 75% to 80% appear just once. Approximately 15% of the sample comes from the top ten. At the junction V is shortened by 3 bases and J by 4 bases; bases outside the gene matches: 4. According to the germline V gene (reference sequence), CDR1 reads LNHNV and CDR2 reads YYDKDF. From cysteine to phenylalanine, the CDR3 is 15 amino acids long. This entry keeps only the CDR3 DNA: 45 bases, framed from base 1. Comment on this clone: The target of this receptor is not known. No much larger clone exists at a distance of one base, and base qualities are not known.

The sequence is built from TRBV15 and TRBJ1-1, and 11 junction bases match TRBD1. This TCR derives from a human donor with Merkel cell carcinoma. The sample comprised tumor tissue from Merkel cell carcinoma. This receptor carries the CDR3 CATSSTGTGGTEAFF. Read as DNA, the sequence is TGTGCCACCAGCAGCACCGGGACAGGGGGCACTGAAGCTTTCTTT.